This T cell receptor beta chain originates from a study of blood T cell repertoires in COVID-19. Study-wide context: Italy, Spain and the United States were the sources of the convalescent and acute COVID-19 samples. From T cells, B-cell-depleted T cells, or PBMCs came the material, which was cDNA or gDNA.

Patients of the Seattle cohort, enrolled during active infection, were followed longitudinally. Looked up from germline, CDR1 is SGHTA and CDR2 is FQGNSA. The CDR3 is 15 residues long. The V gene lost 4 bases and the J gene lost 5 bases, with 12 bases spanning the gap. Original handling: Reference gene primer amplification yielded estimated nucleated cell counts. The table came from immunoSEQ multiplex PCR; TCRdb's copy has only in-frame clones and leaves some out. V, J and clone size are those of that table, while D and trimming were read from the DNA. This table holds 100,000 to 150,000 clones, 90% found once.

The source of this sequence is a woman aged 55 to 70 with COVID-19, enrolled during active disease. The sequenced sample was peripheral blood. The chain is built from TRBV7-2 and TRBJ2-6, with D perhaps TRBD1 (6 bases). CDR3 region: CASSSTGGWANVLTF. The CDR3 DNA follows: TGTGCCAGCAGCTCCACTGGGGGCTGGGCCAACGTCCTGACTTTC.